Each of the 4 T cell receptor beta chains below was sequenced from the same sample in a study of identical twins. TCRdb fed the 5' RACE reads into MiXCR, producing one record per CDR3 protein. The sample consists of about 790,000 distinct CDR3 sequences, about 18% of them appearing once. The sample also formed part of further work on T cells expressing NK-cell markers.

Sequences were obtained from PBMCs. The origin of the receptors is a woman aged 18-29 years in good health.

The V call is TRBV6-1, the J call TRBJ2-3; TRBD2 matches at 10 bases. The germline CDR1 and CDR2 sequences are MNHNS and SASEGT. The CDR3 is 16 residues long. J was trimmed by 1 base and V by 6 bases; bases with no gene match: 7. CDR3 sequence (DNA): TGTGCCAGCAGCCCTCTAGCGGGGGCCCGCACAGATACGCAGTATTTT. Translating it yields CASSPLAGARTDTQYF.

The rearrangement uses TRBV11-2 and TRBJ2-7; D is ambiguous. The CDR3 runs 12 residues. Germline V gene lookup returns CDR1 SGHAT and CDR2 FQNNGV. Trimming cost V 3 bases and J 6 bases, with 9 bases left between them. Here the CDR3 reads CASSFPRREQYF. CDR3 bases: TGTGCCAGCAGCTTCCCCAGGCGCGAGCAGTACTTC.

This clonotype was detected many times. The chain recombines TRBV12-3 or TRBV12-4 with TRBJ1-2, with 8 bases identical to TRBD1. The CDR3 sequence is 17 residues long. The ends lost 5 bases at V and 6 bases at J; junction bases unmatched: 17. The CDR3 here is CASSPYPTRDRKDGYTF. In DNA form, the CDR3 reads TGTGCCAGCAGTCCTTACCCCACTAGGGACAGGAAAGATGGCTACACCTTC.

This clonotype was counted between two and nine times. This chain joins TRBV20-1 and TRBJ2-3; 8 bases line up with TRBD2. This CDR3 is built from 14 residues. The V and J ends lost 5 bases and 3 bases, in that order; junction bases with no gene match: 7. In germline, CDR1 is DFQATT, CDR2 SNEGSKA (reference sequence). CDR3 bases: TGCAGTGCTGTAGTTAGCGGGGCAACAGATACGCAGTATTTT. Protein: CSAVVSGATDTQYF.